This paragraph covers one T cell receptor beta chain sequence. Its antigen remains unknown. V was shortened by 0 bases and J by 5 bases, with 10 bases between the two germline ends. Germline assignment: CDR1 ENHRY and CDR2 SYGVKD. The CDR3 contains 14 residues. The data were obtained in a study of Ad26.COV2.S vaccination and SARS-CoV-2 variants. Study outcomes and limitations: Marked by substantial breadth, spike-specific CD8+ and CD4+ T cell responses were reportedly seen after vaccination. Researchers cautioned that TCR breadth and depth analyses may have underestimated total T cell responses.

Treatment meaning: around 19 received Ad26.COV2.S at low or high dose, single or two shots; about 5 received placebo; per-sample allocation not given. Following the first vaccine or placebo injection, samples were taken on day 63. The table came from immunoSEQ multiplex PCR; TCRdb's copy has only in-frame clones and leaves some out. Of fewer than 800,000 clones listed, about 90% are singletons. The chain carries TRBV10-3 and TRBJ1-1; no clear D. Sample: peripheral blood, taken in a trial of Ad26.COV2.S vaccine versus placebo. This receptor was obtained from a person between 18 and 65 years old who received the Ad26.COV2.S COVID-19 vaccine or a placebo. CDR3 in amino acids: CAISESVADTEAFF. The CDR3 nucleotides are TGTGCCATCAGTGAGTCGGTTGCGGATACTGAAGCTTTCTTT.